Here is one T cell receptor (beta chain) with its context. Its antigen is unknown. These data come from a study of PD-L1 blockade in urothelial cancer. Findings and caveats of the study: In blood at 3 weeks, tumor-associated clones expanded more among patients with durable benefit. Lower pretreatment blood TCR clonality, under the median, predicted better survival, researchers reported.

The assay was immunoSEQ multiplex PCR, and TCRdb's table has in-frame clones only and misses some. This sample has 58,000 or so clones, with around 84% found just once. Deletions cut 3 bases from V and 0 bases from J, with 6 bases between. The CDR3 length is 14 residues. CDR1 is MNHEY and CDR2 is SMNVEV in the germline V gene (reference sequence). The TCR was taken from a man in his fifties with urothelial cancer. The specimen was PBMCs, collected around atezolizumab (anti-PD-L1) treatment. This chain joins TRBV27 and TRBJ2-1; D is unclear. The CDR3 reads CASSFTRSYNEQFF. CDR3 sequence (DNA): TGTGCCAGCAGTTTTACTCGCTCCTACAATGAGCAGTTCTTC.